The source of this T cell receptor beta chain is a study of blood T cell repertoires in COVID-19. Study as a whole: COVID-19 samples collected from the United States, Italy and Spain covered acute and convalescent phases. T cells, B-cell-depleted T cells, or PBMCs provided the cDNA or gDNA that served as material.

This CDR3 contains 13 residues. V dropped 5 bases and J dropped 2 bases, with 9 bases sitting between them. The germline gives CDR1 MNHEY, CDR2 SVGEGT. Per the original data handling: How many nucleated cells were present was estimated from reference gene primer amplification. Libraries were prepared by immunoSEQ multiplex PCR; TCRdb keeps only in-frame clonotypes and omits some of them. V, J and clone size were drawn from that table, and D and trimming were deduced from the DNA. This sample yields 55,000 to 85,000 clones, of which more than 75% are seen a single time; 10% to 15% belongs to the top ten.

The sequence came from a human donor in a cohort sampled during active COVID-19. The sequencing sample was made of peripheral blood. The chain is built from TRBV6-2 or TRBV6-3 and TRBJ1-2, with D tentatively TRBD1 (6 bases). CDR3 region: CASSRGQNYGYTF. The CDR3 region has the DNA TGTGCCAGCAGTCGTGGACAGAACTATGGCTACACCTTC.